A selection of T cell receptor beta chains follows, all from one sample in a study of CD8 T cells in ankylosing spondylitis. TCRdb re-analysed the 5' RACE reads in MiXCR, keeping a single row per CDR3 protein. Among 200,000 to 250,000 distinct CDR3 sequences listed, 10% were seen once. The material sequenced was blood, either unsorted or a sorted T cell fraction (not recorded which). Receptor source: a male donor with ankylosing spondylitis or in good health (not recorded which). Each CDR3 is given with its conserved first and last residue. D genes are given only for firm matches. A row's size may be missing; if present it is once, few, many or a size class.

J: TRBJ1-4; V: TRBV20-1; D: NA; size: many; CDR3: CSASLWGQTLRNEKLFF; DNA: TGCAGTGCTAGTTTGTGGGGCCAGACGCTTCGTAATGAAAAACTGTTTTTT
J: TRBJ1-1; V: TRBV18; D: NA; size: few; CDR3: CASSPPVRNTEAFF; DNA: TGTGCCAGCTCACCACCGGTACGGAACACTGAAGCTTTCTTT
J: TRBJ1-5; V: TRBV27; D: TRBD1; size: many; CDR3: CASSLRGPLQGGYNQPQHF; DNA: TGTGCCAGCAGTTTACGAGGACCCCTCCAGGGGGGATACAATCAGCCCCAGCATTTT
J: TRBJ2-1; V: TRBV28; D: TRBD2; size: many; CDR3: CASNQAGIPYNEQFF; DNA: TGTGCCAGCAACCAAGCGGGGATTCCCTACAATGAGCAGTTCTTC
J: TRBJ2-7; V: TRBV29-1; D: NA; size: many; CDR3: CSVGWGAGEQYF; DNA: TGCAGCGTTGGATGGGGGGCGGGAGAGCAGTACTTC
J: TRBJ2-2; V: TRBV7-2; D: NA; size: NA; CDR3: CASSPDGVNTGELFF; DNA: TGTGCCAGCAGCCCTGACGGGGTGAACACCGGGGAGCTGTTTTTT
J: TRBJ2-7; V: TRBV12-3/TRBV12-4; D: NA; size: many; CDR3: CASPRRPSSYEQYF; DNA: TGTGCCAGCCCTAGGCGGCCCTCCTCCTACGAGCAGTACTTC
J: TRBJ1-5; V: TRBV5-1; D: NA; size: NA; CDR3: CASRSGEPNPPQHF; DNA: TGCGCCAGCAGATCCGGAGAGCCTAATCCGCCCCAGCATTTT
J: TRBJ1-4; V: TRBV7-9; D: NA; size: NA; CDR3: CASSLVQAEWANEKLFF; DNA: TGTGCCAGCAGCTTAGTGCAGGCGGAATGGGCTAATGAAAAACTGTTTTTT
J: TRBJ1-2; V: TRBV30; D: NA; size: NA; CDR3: CAWSATYSPSGYTF; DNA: TGTGCCTGGAGTGCGACCTACTCCCCGAGCGGCTACACCTTC
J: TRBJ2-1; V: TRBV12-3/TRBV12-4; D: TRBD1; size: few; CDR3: CASSYIRGADRDSYNEQFF; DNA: TGTGCCAGCAGTTACATAAGAGGGGCCGACAGGGACTCCTACAATGAGCAGTTCTTC
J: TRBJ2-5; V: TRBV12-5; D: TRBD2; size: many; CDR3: CASGLLGEGRETQYF; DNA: TGTGCTAGTGGTTTATTGGGGGAGGGCCGCGAGACCCAGTACTTC
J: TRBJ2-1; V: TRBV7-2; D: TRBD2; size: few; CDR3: CASSLAAAGGNYNEQFF; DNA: TGTGCCAGCAGCTTAGCTGCAGCGGGGGGTAACTACAATGAGCAGTTCTTC
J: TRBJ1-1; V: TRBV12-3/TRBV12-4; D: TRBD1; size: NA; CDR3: CASSGDSPEAFF; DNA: TGTGCCAGCAGTGGGGACAGTCCTGAAGCTTTCTTT
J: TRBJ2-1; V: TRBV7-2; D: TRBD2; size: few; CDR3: CASSLIRNLAGQQFF; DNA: TGTGCCAGCAGCCTAATCCGAAACCTAGCGGGCCAACAGTTCTTC
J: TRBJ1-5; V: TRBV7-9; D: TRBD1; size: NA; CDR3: CASSLQGPDQPQHF; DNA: TGTGCCAGCAGCCTACAGGGGCCCGATCAGCCCCAGCATTTT
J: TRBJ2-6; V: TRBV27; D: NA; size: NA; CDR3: CASSAAGANVLTF; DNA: TGTGCCAGCAGTGCAGCTGGGGCCAACGTCCTGACTTTC
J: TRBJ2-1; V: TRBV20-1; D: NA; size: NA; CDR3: CSARRGGLGEQFF; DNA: TGCAGTGCTAGAAGGGGGGGGCTAGGGGAGCAGTTCTTC
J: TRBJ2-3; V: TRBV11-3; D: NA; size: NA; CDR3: CASSFKWVTDTQYF; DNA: TGTGCCAGCAGCTTCAAGTGGGTGACAGATACGCAGTATTTT
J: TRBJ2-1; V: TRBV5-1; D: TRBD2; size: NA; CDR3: CASSFGTSAREQFF; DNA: TGCGCCAGCAGCTTCGGGACTAGCGCTCGTGAGCAGTTCTTC
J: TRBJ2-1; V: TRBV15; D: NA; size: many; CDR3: CATIGTPAFRSYNEQFF; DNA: TGTGCCACCATCGGGACACCCGCATTTCGCTCCTACAATGAGCAGTTCTTC
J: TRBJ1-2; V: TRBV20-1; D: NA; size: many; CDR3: CSATKDSRNYGYTF; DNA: TGCAGTGCTACTAAGGACAGCAGAAACTATGGCTACACCTTC
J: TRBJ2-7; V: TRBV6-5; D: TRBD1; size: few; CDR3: CASSFDRGSTYEQYF; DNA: TGTGCCAGCAGTTTCGACAGGGGGTCCACCTACGAGCAGTACTTC
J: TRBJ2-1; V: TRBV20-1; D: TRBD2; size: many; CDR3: CSALPSGGLHNEQFF; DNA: TGCAGTGCCCTCCCTAGCGGGGGACTCCACAATGAGCAGTTCTTC
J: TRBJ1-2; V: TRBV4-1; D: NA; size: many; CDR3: CASSQDPGQVTNYGYTF; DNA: TGCGCCAGCAGCCAAGATCCCGGACAAGTTACTAACTATGGCTACACCTTC
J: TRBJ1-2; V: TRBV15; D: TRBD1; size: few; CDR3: CATSRDGTGGGGYTF; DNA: TGTGCCACCAGCAGAGATGGGACAGGGGGTGGTGGCTACACCTTC
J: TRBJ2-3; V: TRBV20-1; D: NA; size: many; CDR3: CSALGAGDTQYF; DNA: TGCAGTGCACTGGGGGCTGGAGATACGCAGTATTTT
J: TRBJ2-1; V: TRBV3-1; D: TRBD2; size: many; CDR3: CASSQDYPSGSSYNEQFF; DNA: TGTGCCAGCAGCCAAGATTACCCTAGCGGGAGTTCCTACAATGAGCAGTTCTTC
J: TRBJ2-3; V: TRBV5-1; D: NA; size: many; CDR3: CASSLGPDPRQDTQYF; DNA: TGCGCCAGCAGCTTGGGTCCCGACCCCCGTCAAGACACGCAGTATTTT
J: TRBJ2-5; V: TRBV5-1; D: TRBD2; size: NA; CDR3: CASHPASGPQATQYF; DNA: TGCGCCAGTCATCCAGCTAGCGGCCCCCAAGCGACCCAGTACTTC
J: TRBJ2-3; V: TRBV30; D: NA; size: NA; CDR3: CAWKGGGGSTDTQYF; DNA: TGTGCCTGGAAGGGAGGGGGCGGAAGTACAGATACGCAGTATTTT
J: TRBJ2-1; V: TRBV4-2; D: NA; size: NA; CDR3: CASSQEGANNEQFF; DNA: TGTGCCAGCAGCCAAGAAGGGGCCAACAATGAGCAGTTCTTC
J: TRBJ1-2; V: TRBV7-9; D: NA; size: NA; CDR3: CASSNIGPGGYGYTF; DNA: TGTGCCAGCAGCAATATCGGCCCCGGGGGATATGGCTACACCTTC
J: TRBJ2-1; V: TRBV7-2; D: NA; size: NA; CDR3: CASSKQRPEGVEQFF; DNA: TGTGCCAGCAGCAAACAGAGACCGGAGGGGGTCGAGCAGTTCTTC
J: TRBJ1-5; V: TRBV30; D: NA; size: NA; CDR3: CAWGSLGNQPQHF; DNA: TGTGCCTGGGGTAGTCTGGGCAATCAGCCCCAGCATTTT
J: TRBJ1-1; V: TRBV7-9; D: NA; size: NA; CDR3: CASSQGFTEAFF; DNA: TGTGCCAGCAGCCAAGGGTTCACTGAAGCTTTCTTT
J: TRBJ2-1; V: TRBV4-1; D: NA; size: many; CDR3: CASSPPGFSISYNEQFF; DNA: TGCGCCAGCAGCCCTCCCGGGTTTTCTATCTCCTACAATGAGCAGTTCTTC
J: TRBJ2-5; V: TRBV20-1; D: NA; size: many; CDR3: CSALLLASQETQYF; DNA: TGCAGTGCTCTTTTACTGGCCTCCCAAGAGACCCAGTACTTC
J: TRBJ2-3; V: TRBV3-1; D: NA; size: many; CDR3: CASSQDGGAGDTQYF; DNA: TGTGCCAGCAGCCAAGATGGAGGGGCCGGAGATACGCAGTATTTT
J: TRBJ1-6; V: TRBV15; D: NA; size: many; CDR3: CATSPSGGGWSPLHF; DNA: TGTGCCACCAGCCCAAGCGGGGGGGGCTGGTCACCCCTCCACTTT
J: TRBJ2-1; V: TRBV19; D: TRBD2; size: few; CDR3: CASKAGGGSYNEQFF; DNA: TGTGCCAGTAAAGCAGGCGGGGGCTCCTACAATGAGCAGTTCTTC
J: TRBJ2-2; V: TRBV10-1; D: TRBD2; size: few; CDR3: CASRLSGLGTGELFF; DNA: TGCGCCAGCAGGCTTAGCGGGTTAGGTACCGGGGAGCTGTTTTTT
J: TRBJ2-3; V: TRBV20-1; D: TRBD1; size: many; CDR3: CSANRQGFPDTQYF; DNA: TGCAGTGCTAACAGACAGGGGTTCCCAGATACGCAGTATTTT
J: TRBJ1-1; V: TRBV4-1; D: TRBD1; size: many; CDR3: CASRGSIADRARTEAFF; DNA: TGCGCCAGCAGAGGTTCGATAGCGGACAGGGCGAGGACTGAAGCTTTCTTT
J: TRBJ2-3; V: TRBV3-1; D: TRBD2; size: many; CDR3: CASSPRGGSTDTQYF; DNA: TGTGCCAGCAGCCCCCGGGGGGGATCCACAGATACGCAGTATTTT